This T cell receptor (beta chain) was recovered during a study of OX40 agonist ivuxolimab in advanced cancers. Sequencing used immunoSEQ multiplex PCR; TCRdb keeps in-frame clones, though not all of them. The sample yields 55,000 to 70,000 clones, approximately 90% seen once. Germline V lookup: CDR1 SNHLY, CDR2 FYNNEI. This CDR3 spans 14 amino acids. Trimming removed 3 bases at V and 3 bases at J, with 9 bases between. This sample comprised CD4+ or CD8+ T cells sorted from blood, obtained in a trial of the OX40 agonist ivuxolimab. The receptor comes from an adult with an advanced solid tumor such as melanoma, head and neck, liver or kidney cancer. This chain links TRBV2 with TRBJ1-5; no definite D call. CDR3 loop: CASSEYLVNQPQHF. Written as DNA, the CDR3 is TGTGCCAGCAGTGAGTACCTAGTCAATCAGCCCCAGCATTTT.